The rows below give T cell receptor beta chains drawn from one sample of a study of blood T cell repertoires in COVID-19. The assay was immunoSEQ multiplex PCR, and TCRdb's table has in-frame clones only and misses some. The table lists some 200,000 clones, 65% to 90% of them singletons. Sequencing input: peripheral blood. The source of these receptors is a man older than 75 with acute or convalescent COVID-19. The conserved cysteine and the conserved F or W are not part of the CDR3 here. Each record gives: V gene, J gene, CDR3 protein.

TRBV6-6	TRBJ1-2	ASRDDRGNYGYT
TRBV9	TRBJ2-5	ASSAGLAGNQETQY
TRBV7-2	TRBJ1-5	ASSLAGLGALNQPQH
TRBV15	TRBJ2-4	ATSLGHGSFGLAKNIQY
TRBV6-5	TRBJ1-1	ASSPLAGLNTEAF
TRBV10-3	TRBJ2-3	ATTGGFRTDTQY
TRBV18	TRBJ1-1	ASSPPGQNMNTEAF
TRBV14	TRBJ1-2	ASSQDRGQGGYT
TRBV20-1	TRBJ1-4	SAKTGKLF
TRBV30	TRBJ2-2	AWRTQGLLGELF
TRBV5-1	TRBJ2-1	ASSLQGTSPTNEQF
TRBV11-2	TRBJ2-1	ASSLAAGASYNEQF
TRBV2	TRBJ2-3	ASAYSTDTQY
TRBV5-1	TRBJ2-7	ASSLGSGTGTYEQY
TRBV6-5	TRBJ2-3	ASSYMATSDTQY
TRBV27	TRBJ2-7	ASSPGTGYEQY
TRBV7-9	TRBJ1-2	ASSLSRGSSGYT
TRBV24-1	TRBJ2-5	ATSEGTGLQETQY
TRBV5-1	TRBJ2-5	ASSSETGLGETQY
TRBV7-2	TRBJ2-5	ASSLVAGEETQY
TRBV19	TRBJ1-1	ASSISTNTEAF
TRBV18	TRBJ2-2	ASSPNSGTNTGELF
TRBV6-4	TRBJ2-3	ASSPYGQGSTDTQY
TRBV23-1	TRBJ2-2	ACRDSITGELF
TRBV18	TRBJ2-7	ASSPRGQGMSYEQY
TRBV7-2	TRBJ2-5	ASSLNLAGRQETQY
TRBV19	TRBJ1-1	ASSTLPGSAEAF
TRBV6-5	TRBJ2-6	ASSYSGQSGANVLT
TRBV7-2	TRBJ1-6	ASSLDGQGRPLH
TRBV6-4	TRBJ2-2	ASSRGSGELF
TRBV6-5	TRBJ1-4	ASREGTTNEKLF
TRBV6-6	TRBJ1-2	ASSQQGSGGYT